This TCR beta chain is drawn from a study of T cells after yellow fever vaccination (dated by TCRdb to about 2019). Context from the whole study: The SMART-Seq v4 Ultra Low Input RNA kit was used to prepare libraries from fractions with low cell numbers. Bulk TCR alpha and beta repertoires were sequenced longitudinally to track T-cell clones before and after primary and booster YFV17D yellow fever vaccination. Two healthy male donors, one aged 18 to 30 and one aged 30 to 39 years, made up the cohort. Blood was collected at multiple timepoints before and after primary and secondary immunization, and bulk PBMC replicates and cell subsets were isolated. Paper-wide results and their limitations: Most clones expanded after primary vaccination were re-detected after the booster (around 96% of CD4 and approximately 89% of CD8), suggesting broad memory maintenance. FACS-sorted repertoires could contain abundant contaminating clonotypes from the bulk population, so computational filtering was required. A small fraction of clonotypes appeared in both the CD4 and CD8 compartments, likely as a result of convergent recombination. Compared with the primary T-cell response, the secondary T-cell response was weaker but faster, peaking on day 5 rather than day 15. Because only a couple of donors were included in the study, the extent to which the findings can be generalized is limited.

The treatment or condition label for this specimen denotes: live attenuated yellow fever vaccine strain. PBMCs were isolated from peripheral blood using a standard Ficoll-Paque protocol. Dynabeads CD4 and CD8 positive selection kits were used to isolate the CD4 and CD8 T-cell fractions. RNA was extracted with TriZol from bulk PBMCs, CD4 and CD8 fractions, and dextramer-positive and dextramer-negative fractions. Relative to germline, V is missing 5 bases and J is missing 7 bases, with 13 bases of the junction outside any gene match. Based on the germline V gene (reference sequence), the CDR1 and CDR2 sequences are LNHDA and SQIVND. Measured from the cysteine to the phenylalanine, the CDR3 is 16 residues long. Only the CDR3 DNA stays, 48 bases, in frame from base 1. Sequencing relied on an Illumina NovaSeq 6000. TCR cDNA was synthesized by 5'RACE template switching, through which a universal primer site and unique molecular identifiers were introduced. Priming for cDNA synthesis came from both the TCR alpha and TCR beta constant segments. Libraries were amplified in two PCR steps, with sample barcodes and sequencing adapters added in the second step. Sequencing of libraries was performed on Illumina HiSeq 2500 (2x100 bp) or NovaSeq (2x150 bp). The original methods were these. MIGEC handled demultiplexing of reads and collapsing into UMI consensus sequences, while MiXCR performed V(D)J alignment. Vaccine-responding clonotypes were identified with edgeR using replicate PBMC samples, with FDR below 0.01 and a log2 fold change above 5 up to day 15 being required. Each bulk clonotype was labeled CD4 or CD8 based on which sequenced repertoire, CD4 or CD8, contained the clonotype at higher abundance. TCRdb ran its own pipeline on the public reads, namely fastp trimming at Q25 and MiXCR clone calling, and kept in-frame beta chains. Rows are unified per CDR3 protein, each entry keeping the most common DNA and genes. For this entry, the V and J calls and clone size follow TCRdb and not the study's own pipeline. The sample table lists more than 300,000 distinct CDR3 sequences, about 10% of them with a count of one. The top ten hold about 3% of the sample.

As to this clonotype: Its recognized antigen is unknown. Qualities for individual bases were not recorded, and no much larger clone is one base off.

The sequence came from a man between 18 and 29 years old who received the YFV17D yellow fever vaccine. The sequence is built from TRBV19 and TRBJ1-5; 8 bases in between match TRBD1. The sample consisted of CD4+ T cells sorted from PBMCs, taken 45 days after the yellow fever booster vaccination. The CDR3: CASSSRVAGGDQPQHF. The DNA sequence is TGTGCCAGTAGTTCCAGAGTGGCAGGGGGCGACCAGCCCCAGCATTTT.